Following are 19 T cell receptor beta chains from one sample sequenced in a study of blood T cells in healthy people across ages. The second PCR ran roughly 6 to 11 cycles with a sample-barcoded 5' primer and J-beta primers. TCRdb reanalysed the 5' RACE reads using MiXCR and keeps one entry per CDR3 protein. The sample records some 890,000 distinct CDR3 sequences, roughly 29% being singletons. Separately, the same data were catalogued under a study of T cells of mothers and their children.

The sequencing input was blood. The source of these receptors is a woman aged 40 to 50 in good health.

This clonotype was detected a few times. The chain combines TRBV6-5 with TRBJ2-1, with 8 bases fitting TRBD1. Per germline, CDR1 MNHEY and CDR2 SVGAGI. The CDR3 has 15 amino acids. Trimming cost V 6 bases and J 3 bases; bases outside gene matches: 7. The CDR3 sequence: CASRPDRGDYNEQFF. CDR3 nucleotide sequence: TGTGCCAGCAGACCCGACAGGGGAGACTACAATGAGCAGTTCTTC.

The genes are TRBV7-2 and TRBJ1-6; D gene unclear. The V gene lost 5 bases and the J gene lost 9 bases, with 14 bases spanning the gap. This CDR3 is built from 14 residues. CDR1 and CDR2 from the germline V gene are SGHTA and FQGNSA. For the CDR3, the DNA is TGTACCAGCAGCCCCACCCCAGTCGGTTCACCCCTCCACTTT. The encoded protein is CTSSPTPVGSPLHF.

This clonotype appeared a single time. The rearrangement joins TRBV21-1 to TRBJ2-4; the table's D gene call, TRBD1, was not cross checked with the DNA. The DNA end favors TRBJ2-7, so the J call may be wrong. TRBV21-1 is described as a pseudogene. The CDR3 length is 17 residues. CDR3 coding DNA: TGTGCCAGCAGCAAGGTTGCCGCCCGGACAGGAGACTACGAGCAGTACTTC. Translating gives CASSKVAARTGDYEQYF.

This clonotype was counted a few times. The chain combines TRBV20-1 with TRBJ1-1; possible D gene TRBD1, 6 bases. With 5 bases removed from V and 8 bases from J, the gap between germline ends came to 15 bases. This CDR3 is 12 amino acids long. Germline CDR1 DFQATT, CDR2 SNEGSKA (reference sequence). CDR3 in DNA: TGCAGTGCTGCCCGGGGCACAGGGGAAGCTTTCTTT. Its translation: CSAARGTGEAFF.

This clonotype was detected only a few times. In DNA, the CDR3 is TGTGCCAGCAGTCCTCCCGACAGGGTGGAAGAGACCCAGTACTTC. Protein product: CASSPPDRVEETQYF. V is TRBV12-3 or TRBV12-4 and J is TRBJ2-5, with 7 bases aligning to TRBD1. The CDR3 extends over 15 amino acids. The V gene end was trimmed by 5 bases and the J gene end by 3 bases; junction bases not matched to a gene: 9.

This clonotype was seen at least ten times. This chain uses TRBV5-1 with TRBJ1-5; perhaps TRBD1 as D (5 bases). With 2 bases removed from V and 1 base from J, the gap between germline ends came to 10 bases. Germline CDR1 is SGHRS and CDR2 is YFSETQ. The CDR3 has 15 residues. CDR3 residues: CASSLDSLSNQPQHF. The CDR3 DNA follows: TGCGCCAGCAGCTTAGACAGCCTCAGCAATCAGCCCCAGCATTTT. Full variable domain (missing parts from reference TRBV5-1 and TRBJ1-5): KAGVTQTPRYLIKTRGQQVTLSCSPISGHRSVSWYQQTPGQGLQFLFEYFSETQRNKGNFPGRFSGRQFSNSRSEMNVSTLELGDSALYLCASSLDSLSNQPQHFGDGTRLSIL.

There are a few counts of this clonotype. The chain has TRBV4-3 and TRBJ2-1, with D perhaps matching TRBD1 (6 bases). Trimming shortened V by 0 bases and J by 4 bases, and 10 bases separated the two germline ends. Germline V lookup: CDR1 LGHNA, CDR2 YSLEER. This CDR3 has 15 residues. CDR3 loop: CASSQDGTSYNEQFF. The DNA for the CDR3 is TGCGCCAGCAGCCAAGACGGGACATCATACAATGAGCAGTTCTTC.

This clonotype appeared a few times. The gene calls are TRBV2 and TRBJ2-5, with 8 bases that match TRBD1. Trimming at V came to 3 bases and at J to 4 bases, leaving 7 bases not matched to a gene. CDR3 length equals 15 residues. In germline, CDR1 is SNHLY, CDR2 FYNNEI. DNA of the CDR3: TGTGCCAGCAGTGACTCCAGGGGGCGCGGAGAGACCCAGTACTTC. It encodes CASSDSRGRGETQYF.

The genes are TRBV29-1 and TRBJ1-2, with 10 nucleotides matching TRBD1. This CDR3 contains 12 residues. Germline V gene sequence: CDR1 SQVTM, CDR2 ANQGSEA. With 7 bases clipped from V and 3 bases from J, the junction kept 2 bases outside the gene matches. The CDR3 sequence: CSGQGADYGYTF. The DNA for the CDR3 is TGCAGCGGACAGGGGGCAGACTATGGCTACACCTTC.

This clonotype was counted many times. This sequence joins TRBV10-3 and TRBJ2-7, with 8 bases that match TRBD2. CDR3 length: 14 amino acids. J lost 2 bases, V lost 10 bases, and 10 bases had no gene match. Germline V lookup: CDR1 ENHRY, CDR2 SYGVKD. Written as DNA, the CDR3 is TGTGCCACCCTCCGGGAGGGGGGACCCTACGAGCAGTACTTC. This encodes CATLREGGPYEQYF.

In its sample, this clonotype was seen a few times. The V gene is TRBV28, the J gene TRBJ2-7; 8 bases map to TRBD1. The CDR3 sequence is 17 residues long. Trimming at V came to 2 bases and at J to 3 bases, leaving 12 bases not matched to a gene. The germline CDR1 and CDR2 sequences are MDHEN and SYDVKM. CDR3 sequence reads: CASSLALDRGDLYEQYF. CDR3 nucleotides: TGTGCCAGCAGTTTAGCCTTAGACAGGGGAGACCTCTACGAGCAGTACTTC.

Only a few counts were recorded for this clonotype. The gene calls are TRBV7-6 and TRBJ2-7, with 9 bases matching TRBD1. From germline, CDR1 is SGHVS and CDR2 FNYEAQ. The CDR3 length is 16 residues. J was trimmed by 3 bases and V by 5 bases; bases with no gene match: 11. The CDR3 DNA follows: TGTGCCAGCAGCCCGCCCCCGACAGGGGGGTTCTACGAGCAGTACTTC. Translated, it gives CASSPPPTGGFYEQYF.

The table lists this clonotype with many counts. The chain links TRBV29-1 to TRBJ2-5, with TRBD2 identical over 10 bases. The CDR3 extends over 13 amino acids. Looked up from germline, CDR1 is SQVTM and CDR2 is ANQGSEA. The J segment lost 5 bases and the V segment lost 5 bases, leaving 5 bases of the junction unmatched. As DNA, the CDR3 is TGCAGCGTTCGACTAGCGGGCGCGGAGACCCAGTACTTC. Its translation: CSVRLAGAETQYF.

The rearrangement joins TRBV4-1 to TRBJ2-7; either TRBD1 or TRBD2 may fit D (5 bases each). Germline V lookup: CDR1 MGHRA, CDR2 YSYEKL. The CDR3 runs 17 residues. Trimming removed 2 bases from V and 0 bases from J, with 17 bases in between. CDR3 bases: TGCGCCAGCAGCCAACCCCATCCCGGGGACCGCTCCTACGAGCAGTACTTC. It codes for CASSQPHPGDRSYEQYF.

This clonotype was seen a single time. The V call is TRBV2, the J call TRBJ2-3, with a possible D match to TRBD1 (5 bases). V was clipped by 6 bases and J by 2 bases, with 12 bases between them. Per germline, CDR1 SNHLY and CDR2 FYNNEI. CDR3 length: 14 amino acids. The CDR3: CASSLTVTTDTQYF. The CDR3 DNA follows: TGTGCCAGCAGCTTGACAGTCACCACAGATACGCAGTATTTT.

This clonotype was observed a handful of times. This chain joins TRBV12-3 or TRBV12-4 and TRBJ1-1; tentatively, D is TRBD1 (6 bases). The germline V and J ends were trimmed by 5 bases and 5 bases, with 15 bases remaining between them. This CDR3 spans 14 amino acids. CDR3 DNA: TGTGCCAGCAGTGCCGGGGGGCGGGTTACTGAAGCTTTCTTT. This sequence encodes CASSAGGRVTEAFF.

The chain carries TRBV7-2 and TRBJ2-5, with 8 bases aligning to TRBD1. The length of the CDR3 is 15 residues. Germline CDR1 SGHTA, CDR2 FQGNSA. V shed 6 bases, J shed 4 bases, and the junction held 10 bases outside the gene matches. Here the CDR3 reads CASSQNRGVGETQYF. CDR3 DNA sequence: TGTGCCAGCAGTCAGAACAGGGGGGTGGGAGAGACCCAGTACTTC.

This clonotype was seen a few times. The chain combines TRBV4-3 with TRBJ2-4, with TRBD1 matching 7 bases. The germline CDR1 and CDR2 sequences are LGHNA and YSLEER. The CDR3 runs to 17 residues. After removal of 1 base from V and 0 bases from J, the junction contained 6 bases not matched to a gene. CDR3 in amino acids: CASSQARQGEAKNIQYF. CDR3 nucleotide sequence: TGCGCCAGCAGCCAAGCCCGACAGGGCGAAGCCAAAAACATTCAGTACTTC.

This clonotype was recorded a few times. The chain employs TRBV29-1 and TRBJ1-2; D unclear. Germline V CDR1 and CDR2: SQVTM, ANQGSEA. CDR3 length equals 14 residues. V shed 1 base and J shed 2 bases, with 11 bases lying between them. CDR3 nucleotide sequence: TGCAGCGTTGAAGCCCCTATCAGGAACTATGGCTACACCTTC. This codes for CSVEAPIRNYGYTF.